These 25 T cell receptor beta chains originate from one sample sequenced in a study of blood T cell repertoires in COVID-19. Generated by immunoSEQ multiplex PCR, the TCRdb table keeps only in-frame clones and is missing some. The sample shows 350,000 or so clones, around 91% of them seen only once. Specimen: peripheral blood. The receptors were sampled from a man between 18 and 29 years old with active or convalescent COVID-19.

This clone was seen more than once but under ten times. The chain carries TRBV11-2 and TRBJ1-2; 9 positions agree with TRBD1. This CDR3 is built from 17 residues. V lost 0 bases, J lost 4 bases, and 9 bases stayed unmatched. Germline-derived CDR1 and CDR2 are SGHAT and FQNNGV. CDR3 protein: CASSLERYRGRSYGYTF. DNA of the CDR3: TGTGCCAGCAGCTTAGAGAGATACAGGGGGCGCAGCTATGGCTACACCTTC. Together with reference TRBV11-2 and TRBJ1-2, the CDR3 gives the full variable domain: EAGVAQSPRYKIIEKRQSVAFWCNPISGHATLYWYQQILGQGPKLLIQFQNNGVVDDSQLPKDRFSAERLKGVDSTLKIQPAKLEDSAVYLCASSLERYRGRSYGYTFGSGTRLTVV.

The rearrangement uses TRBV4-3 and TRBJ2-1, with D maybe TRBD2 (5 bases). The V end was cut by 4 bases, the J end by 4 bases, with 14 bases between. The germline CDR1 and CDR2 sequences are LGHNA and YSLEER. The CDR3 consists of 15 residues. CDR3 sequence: CASSLGLLDYNEQFF. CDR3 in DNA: TGCGCCAGCAGCCTAGGGCTACTAGATTACAATGAGCAGTTCTTC.

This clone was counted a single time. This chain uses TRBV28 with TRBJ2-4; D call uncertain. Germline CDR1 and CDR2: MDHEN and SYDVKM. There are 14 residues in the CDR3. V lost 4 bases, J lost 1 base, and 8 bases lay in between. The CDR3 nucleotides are TGTGCCAGCAGTTCGGGTGACGCCAAAAACATTCAGTACTTC. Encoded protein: CASSSGDAKNIQYF.

The CDR3 DNA reads as TGTGCCAGCAGCTCCCATCGCCAGCGGAGCCCCACAGATACGCAGTATTTT. It codes for CASSSHRQRSPTDTQYF. V gene TRBV7-8 combines with J gene TRBJ2-3, with D possibly TRBD2 on 5 matching bases. The CDR3 spans 17 residues. V was trimmed by 4 bases and J by 2 bases, leaving 19 bases between them. Germline assignment: CDR1 SGHVS and CDR2 FQNEAQ. The whole variable domain, filled in from reference TRBV7-8 and TRBJ2-3, reads GAGVSQSPRYKVAKRGQDVALRCDPISGHVSLFWYQQALGQGPEFLTYFQNEAQLDKSGLPSDRFFAERPEGSVSTLKIQRTQQEDSAVYLCASSSHRQRSPTDTQYFGPGTRLTVL.

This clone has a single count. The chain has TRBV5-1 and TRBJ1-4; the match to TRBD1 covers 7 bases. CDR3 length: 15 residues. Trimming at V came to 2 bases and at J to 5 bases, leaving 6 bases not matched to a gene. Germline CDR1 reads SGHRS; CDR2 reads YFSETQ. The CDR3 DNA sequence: TGCGCCAGCAGCTTAGGGACAGCAAACAATGAAAAACTGTTTTTT. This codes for CASSLGTANNEKLFF.

CDR3: CASSLAAGNQPQHF. CDR3 DNA sequence: TGTGCCAGCAGCTTAGCGGCAGGGAATCAGCCCCAGCATTTT. This rearrangement joins TRBV7-9 to TRBJ1-5; TRBD1 might be the D (5 bases). The CDR3 totals 14 residues. Trimming removed 0 bases from V and 4 bases from J, with 7 bases in between. Germline loops: CDR1 SEHNR, CDR2 FQNEAQ (reference sequence).

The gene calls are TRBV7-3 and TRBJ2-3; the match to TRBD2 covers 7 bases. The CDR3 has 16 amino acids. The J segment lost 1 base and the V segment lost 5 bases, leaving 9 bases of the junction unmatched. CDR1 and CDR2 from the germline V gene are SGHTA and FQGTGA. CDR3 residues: CASSHGTNRGTDTQYF. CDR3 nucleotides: TGTGCCAGCAGCCACGGGACTAATAGGGGCACAGATACGCAGTATTTT.

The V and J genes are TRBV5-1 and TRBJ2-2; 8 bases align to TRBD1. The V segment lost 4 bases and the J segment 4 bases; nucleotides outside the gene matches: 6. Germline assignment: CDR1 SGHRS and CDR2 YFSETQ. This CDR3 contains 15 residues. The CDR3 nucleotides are TGCGCCAGCAGCGTGGGACAGGAGATCACCGGGGAGCTGTTTTTT. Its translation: CASSVGQEITGELFF. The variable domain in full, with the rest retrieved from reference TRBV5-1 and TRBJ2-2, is KAGVTQTPRYLIKTRGQQVTLSCSPISGHRSVSWYQQTPGQGLQFLFEYFSETQRNKGNFPGRFSGRQFSNSRSEMNVSTLELGDSALYLCASSVGQEITGELFFGEGSRLTVL.

CDR3 nucleotide sequence: TGCGCCAGCAAAGGACTAGCGGGAGACCATCAAATCAACGAGCAGTACTTC. As protein: CASKGLAGDHQINEQYF. The J gene is TRBJ2-7, the V gene TRBV5-1, with 13 bases matching TRBD2. CDR1 SGHRS and CDR2 YFSETQ come from the germline V gene. The CDR3 totals 17 residues. V trimming: 6 bases; J trimming: 5 bases; junction bases outside the gene matches: 14.

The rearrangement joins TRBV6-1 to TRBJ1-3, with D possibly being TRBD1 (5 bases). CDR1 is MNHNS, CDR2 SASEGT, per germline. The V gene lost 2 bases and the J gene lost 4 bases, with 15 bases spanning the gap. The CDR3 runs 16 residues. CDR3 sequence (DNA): TGTGCCAGCAGTGAAAGATCGGGGGGTCTCGGAAACACCATATATTTT. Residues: CASSERSGGLGNTIYF.

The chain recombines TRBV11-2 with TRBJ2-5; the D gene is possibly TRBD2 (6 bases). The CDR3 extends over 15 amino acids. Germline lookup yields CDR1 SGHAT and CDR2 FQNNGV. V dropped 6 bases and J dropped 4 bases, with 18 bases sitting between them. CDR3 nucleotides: TGTGCCAGCAGTTCGGATGGGGGGATAGGAGAGACCCAGTACTTC. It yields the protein CASSSDGGIGETQYF.

The CDR3 coding sequence is TGTGCCAGCAGTTCCCAGGGGAAGAACACTGAAGCTTTCTTT. Translation gives CASSSQGKNTEAFF. The genes are TRBV27 and TRBJ1-1; tentative D call: TRBD1 (6 bases). Germline assignment: CDR1 MNHEY and CDR2 SMNVEV (reference sequence). This CDR3 is 14 amino acids long. Trimming shortened V by 4 bases and J by 1 base, and 10 bases separated the two germline ends.

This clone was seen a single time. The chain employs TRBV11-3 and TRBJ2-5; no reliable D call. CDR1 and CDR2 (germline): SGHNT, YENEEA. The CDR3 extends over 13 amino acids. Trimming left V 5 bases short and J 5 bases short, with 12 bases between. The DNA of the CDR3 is TGTGCCAGCAGCACACCACCCGGGGAGACCCAGTACTTC. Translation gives CASSTPPGETQYF. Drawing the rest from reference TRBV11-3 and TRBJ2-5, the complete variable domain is EAGVVQSPRYKIIEKKQPVAFWCNPISGHNTLYWYLQNLGQGPELLIRYENEEAVDDSQLPKDRFSAERLKGVDSTLKIQPAELGDSAVYLCASSTPPGETQYFGPGTRLLVL.

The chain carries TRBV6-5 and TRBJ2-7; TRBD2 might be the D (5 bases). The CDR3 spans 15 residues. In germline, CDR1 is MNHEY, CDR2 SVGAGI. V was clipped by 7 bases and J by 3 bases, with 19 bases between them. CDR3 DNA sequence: TGTGCCAGCACCAGACTACGAGGACCTGACTACGAGCAGTACTTC. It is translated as CASTRLRGPDYEQYF.

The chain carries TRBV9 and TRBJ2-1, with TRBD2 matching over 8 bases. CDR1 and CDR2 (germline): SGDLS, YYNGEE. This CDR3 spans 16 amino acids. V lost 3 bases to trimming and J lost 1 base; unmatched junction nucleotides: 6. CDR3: CASSEISGSSYNEQFF. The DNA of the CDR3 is TGTGCCAGCAGCGAAATAAGCGGGAGTTCCTACAATGAGCAGTTCTTC.

In nucleotides, the CDR3 is TGCGCCAGCAGCTTGGCTGACACCATATATTTT. Protein sequence: CASSLADTIYF. The V call is TRBV5-1, the J call TRBJ1-3; unclear D gene. Germline V CDR1 and CDR2: SGHRS, YFSETQ. The CDR3 runs 11 residues. Trimming left V 0 bases short and J 8 bases short, with 3 bases between.

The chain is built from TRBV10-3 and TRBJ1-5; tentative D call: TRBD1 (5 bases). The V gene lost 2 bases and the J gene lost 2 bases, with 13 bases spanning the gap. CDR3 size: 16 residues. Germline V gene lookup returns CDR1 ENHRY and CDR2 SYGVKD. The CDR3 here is CAISEGGGRGNQPQHF. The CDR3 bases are TGTGCCATCAGTGAGGGGGGGGGTAGGGGCAATCAGCCCCAGCATTTT.

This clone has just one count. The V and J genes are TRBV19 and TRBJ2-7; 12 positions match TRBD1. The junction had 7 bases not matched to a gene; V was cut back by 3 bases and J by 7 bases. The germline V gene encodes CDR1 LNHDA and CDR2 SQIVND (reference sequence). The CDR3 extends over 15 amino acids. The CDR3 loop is CASSIAGTGGVEQYF. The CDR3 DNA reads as TGTGCCAGTAGTATCGCCGGGACAGGGGGCGTGGAGCAGTACTTC.

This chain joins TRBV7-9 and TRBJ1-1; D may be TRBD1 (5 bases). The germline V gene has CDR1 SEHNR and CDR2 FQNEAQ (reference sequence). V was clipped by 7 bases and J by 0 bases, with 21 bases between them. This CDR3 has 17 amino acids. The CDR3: CASIRLTGPGMNTEAFF. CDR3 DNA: TGTGCCAGCATCCGCCTTACAGGTCCAGGAATGAACACTGAAGCTTTCTTT.

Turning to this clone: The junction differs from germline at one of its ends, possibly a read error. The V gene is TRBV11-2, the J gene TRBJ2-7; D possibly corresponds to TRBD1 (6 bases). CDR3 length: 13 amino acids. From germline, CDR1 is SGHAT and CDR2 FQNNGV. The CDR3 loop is CASSLDFGTPTPF. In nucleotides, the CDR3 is TGTGCCAGCAGCTTAGATTTTGGGACACCCACCCCCTTC.

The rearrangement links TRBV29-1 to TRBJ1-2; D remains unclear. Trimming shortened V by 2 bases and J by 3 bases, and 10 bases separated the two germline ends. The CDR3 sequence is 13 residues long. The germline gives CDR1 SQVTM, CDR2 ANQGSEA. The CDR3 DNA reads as TGCAGCGTTGAACAAGGGAGGGACTATGGCTACACCTTC. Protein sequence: CSVEQGRDYGYTF.

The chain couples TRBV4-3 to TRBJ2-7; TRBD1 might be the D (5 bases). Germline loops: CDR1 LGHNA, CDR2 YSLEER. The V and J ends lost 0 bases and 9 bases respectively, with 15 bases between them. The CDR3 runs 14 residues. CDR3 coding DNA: TGCGCCAGCAGCCAAGATCTTCAGGGATTTGGGCAGTACTTC. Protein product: CASSQDLQGFGQYF.

The CDR3 coding sequence is TGTGCCAGCAAACAACAGGGGGCCGGGAGCTATGGCTACACCTTC. Amino acids: CASKQQGAGSYGYTF. V is TRBV2 and J is TRBJ1-2; 9 bases fit TRBD1. The CDR3 sequence is 15 residues long. V dropped 7 bases and J dropped 4; count of bases not matched to a gene: 10. CDR1 and CDR2 from the germline V gene are SNHLY and FYNNEI.

CDR3 sequence (DNA): TGTGCCAGCTCACCTAAAGGGGCGGGACTTGAAGCTTTCTTT. Encoded protein: CASSPKGAGLEAFF. This sequence joins TRBV18 and TRBJ1-1; tentatively, D is TRBD1 (5 bases). The CDR3 totals 14 residues. Germline CDR1 and CDR2: KGHSH and LQKENI. V was trimmed by 3 bases and J by 7 bases, leaving 15 bases between them. Full variable domain (rest looked up from reference TRBV18 and TRBJ1-1): NAGVMQNPRHLVRRRGQEARLRCSPMKGHSHVYWYRQLPEEGLKFMVYLQKENIIDESGMPKERFSAEFPKEGPSILRIQQVVRGDSAAYFCASSPKGAGLEAFFGQGTRLTVV.

This CDR3 reads CASSLRVPGNTIYF. For the CDR3, the DNA is TGTGCCAGCAGCCTCCGGGTTCCGGGAAACACCATATATTTT. The gene calls are TRBV7-9 and TRBJ1-3, with D unclear. The germline V and J ends were trimmed by 5 bases and 4 bases, with 12 bases remaining between them. CDR1 and CDR2 (germline): SEHNR, FQNEAQ (reference sequence). The CDR3 spans 14 residues.